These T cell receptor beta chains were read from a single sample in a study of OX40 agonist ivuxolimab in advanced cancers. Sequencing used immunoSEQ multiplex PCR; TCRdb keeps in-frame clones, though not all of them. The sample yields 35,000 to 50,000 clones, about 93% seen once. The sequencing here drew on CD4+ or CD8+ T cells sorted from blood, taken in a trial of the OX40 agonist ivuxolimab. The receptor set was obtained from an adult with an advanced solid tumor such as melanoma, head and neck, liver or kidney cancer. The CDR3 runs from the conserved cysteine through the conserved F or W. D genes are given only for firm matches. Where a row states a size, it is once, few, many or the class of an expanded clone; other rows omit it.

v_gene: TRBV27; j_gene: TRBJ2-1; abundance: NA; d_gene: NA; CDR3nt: TGTGCCAGCACCCTCCCGGGGTCGGATGAGCAGTTCTTC; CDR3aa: CASTLPGSDEQFF
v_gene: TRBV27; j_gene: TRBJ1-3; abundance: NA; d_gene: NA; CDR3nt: TGTGCCAGCAGTTCAGGACCTGGAAACACCATATATTTT; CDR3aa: CASSSGPGNTIYF
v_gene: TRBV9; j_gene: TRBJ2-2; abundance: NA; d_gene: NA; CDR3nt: TGTGCCAGCAGCGTAGCTTGGGCAGTAAGGGCCGGGGAGCTGTTTTTT; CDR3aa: CASSVAWAVRAGELFF
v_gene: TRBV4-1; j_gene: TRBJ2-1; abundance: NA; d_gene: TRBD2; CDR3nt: TGCGCCAGCAGCCGAGAGCTAGCGGGGATATACAATGAGCAGTTCTTC; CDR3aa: CASSRELAGIYNEQFF
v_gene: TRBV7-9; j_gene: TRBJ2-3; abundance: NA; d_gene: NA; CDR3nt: TGTGCCAGCAGCTTAGCTCCGAACTATTTAGCAGATACGCAGTATTTT; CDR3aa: CASSLAPNYLADTQYF
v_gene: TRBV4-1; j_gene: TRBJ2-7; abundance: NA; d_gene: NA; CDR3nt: TGCGCCAGCAGCCGACAGAGCCCCGGCGAGCAGTACTTC; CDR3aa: CASSRQSPGEQYF
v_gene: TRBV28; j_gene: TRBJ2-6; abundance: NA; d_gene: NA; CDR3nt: TGTGCCAGCAGTTGGACGGCCTCTGGGGCCAACGTCCTGACTTTC; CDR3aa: CASSWTASGANVLTF
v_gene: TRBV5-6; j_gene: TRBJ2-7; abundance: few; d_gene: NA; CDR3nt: TGTGCCAGCAACATGGGCTCCTACGAGCAGTACTTC; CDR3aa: CASNMGSYEQYF
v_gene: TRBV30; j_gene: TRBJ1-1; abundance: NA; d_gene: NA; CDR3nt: TGTGCCTGGAGCCAATTGGGACTCATAGCTGAAGCTTTCTTT; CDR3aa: CAWSQLGLIAEAFF
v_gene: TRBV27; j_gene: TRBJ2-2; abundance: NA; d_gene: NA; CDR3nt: TGTGCCAGCGCGAGGTGGGGGAACACCGGGGAGCTGTTTTTT; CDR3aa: CASARWGNTGELFF
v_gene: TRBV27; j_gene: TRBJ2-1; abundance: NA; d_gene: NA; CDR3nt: TGTGCCAGCAGTACGTCCATGGGGGAGTGGGTCGATGAGCAGTTCTTC; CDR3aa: CASSTSMGEWVDEQFF
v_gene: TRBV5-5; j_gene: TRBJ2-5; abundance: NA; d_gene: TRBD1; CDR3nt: TGTGCCAGCGGAACCGGGACAGGGGGGGAGACCCAGTACTTC; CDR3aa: CASGTGTGGETQYF
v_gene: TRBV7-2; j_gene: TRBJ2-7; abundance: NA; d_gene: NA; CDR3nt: TGTGCCAGCAGCCCAGGGAGGTATTACGAGCAGTACTTC; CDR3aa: CASSPGRYYEQYF